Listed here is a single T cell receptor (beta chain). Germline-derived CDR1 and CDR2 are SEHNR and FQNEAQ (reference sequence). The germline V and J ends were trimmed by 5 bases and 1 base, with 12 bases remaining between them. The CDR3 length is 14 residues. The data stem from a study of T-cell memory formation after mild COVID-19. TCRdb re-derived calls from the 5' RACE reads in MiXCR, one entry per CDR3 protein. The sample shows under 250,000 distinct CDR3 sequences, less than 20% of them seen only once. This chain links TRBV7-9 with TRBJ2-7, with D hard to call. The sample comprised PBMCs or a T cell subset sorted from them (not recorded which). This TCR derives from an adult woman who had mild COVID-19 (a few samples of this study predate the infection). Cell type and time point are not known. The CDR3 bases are TGTGCCAGCAGCCCCCGGGCGGCATCCTACGAGCAGTACTTC. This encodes CASSPRAASYEQYF.